The 2 T cell receptor beta chains below were found in one sample sequenced in a study of OX40 agonist ivuxolimab in advanced cancers. Profiled with immunoSEQ multiplex PCR; TCRdb holds only in-frame clones, not every one. The data hold under 85,000 clones, with roughly 85% observed a single time. The material was CD4+ or CD8+ T cells sorted from blood, obtained in a trial of the OX40 agonist ivuxolimab. These receptors all come from an adult with an advanced solid tumor such as melanoma, head and neck, liver or kidney cancer.

The chain couples TRBV18 to TRBJ2-1; 10 bases align to TRBD2. The length of the CDR3 is 16 residues. Germline CDR1 KGHSH, CDR2 LQKENI. J was trimmed by 5 bases and V by 4 bases; bases with no gene match: 8. In DNA, the CDR3 is TGTGCCAGCTCACGGTTAGCGGGAGGATGGGACAATGAGCAGTTCTTC. It encodes CASSRLAGGWDNEQFF.

CDR3 sequence reads: CASTRRYTDTQYF. The CDR3 nucleotides are TGCGCCAGCACCCGGAGGTACACAGATACGCAGTATTTT. The V gene is TRBV5-1, the J gene TRBJ2-3; D is perhaps TRBD2 (5 bases). Looked up from germline, CDR1 is SGHRS and CDR2 is YFSETQ. The CDR3 runs to 13 residues. V was trimmed by 6 bases and J by 2 bases, leaving 10 bases between them. The full variable domain, rest sourced from reference TRBV5-1 and TRBJ2-3, is KAGVTQTPRYLIKTRGQQVTLSCSPISGHRSVSWYQQTPGQGLQFLFEYFSETQRNKGNFPGRFSGRQFSNSRSEMNVSTLELGDSALYLCASTRRYTDTQYFGPGTRLTVL.